These 5 T cell receptor beta chains came from one sample sequenced in a study of OX40 agonist ivuxolimab in advanced cancers. Profiled with immunoSEQ multiplex PCR; TCRdb holds only in-frame clones, not every one. This table has roughly 66,000 clones, around 83% appearing once. The specimen was CD4+ or CD8+ T cells sorted from blood, collected in a trial of the OX40 agonist ivuxolimab. Receptors were obtained from an adult with an advanced solid tumor such as melanoma, head and neck, liver or kidney cancer.

The rearrangement links TRBV5-1 to TRBJ2-1, with 11 bases aligning to TRBD2. This CDR3 has 15 residues. Germline V gene lookup returns CDR1 SGHRS and CDR2 YFSETQ. The junction had 5 bases not matched to a gene; V was cut back by 3 bases and J by 6 bases. The CDR3 protein is CASSSIAGGPNEQFF. In DNA form, the CDR3 reads TGCGCCAGCAGCTCCATAGCGGGAGGGCCCAATGAGCAGTTCTTC.

J is TRBJ2-1 and V is TRBV5-1; 10 nucleotides match TRBD2. The CDR3 sequence is 14 residues long. Trimming took 5 bases from V and 8 from J; bases not matched to a gene: 7. Germline CDR1 is SGHRS and CDR2 is YFSETQ. CDR3 region: CASSFTSGADEQFF. DNA of the CDR3: TGCGCCAGCAGTTTCACTAGCGGGGCTGATGAGCAGTTCTTC.

The chain uses TRBV29-1 and TRBJ2-1; no firm D call. V lost 6 bases to trimming and J lost 6 bases, with 6 bases between them. Germline values: CDR1 SQVTM, CDR2 ANQGSEA. The CDR3 has 10 residues. CDR3 residues: CSVWANEQFF. The CDR3 DNA is TGCAGCGTGTGGGCCAATGAGCAGTTCTTC.

This chain links TRBV5-1 with TRBJ2-7; the D is unclear. From germline, CDR1 is SGHRS and CDR2 YFSETQ. Trimming removed 0 bases from V and 1 base from J, with 14 bases in between. The CDR3 length is 16 residues. CDR3 in DNA: TGCGCCAGCAGCTTGGCTGCCCCAAGAAAGTCCTACGAGCAGTACTTC. The encoded protein is CASSLAAPRKSYEQYF.

This clone was recorded only once. This sequence joins TRBV7-9 and TRBJ2-7; the match to TRBD2 covers 8 bases. The CDR3 covers 13 residues. The J segment lost 5 bases and the V segment lost 5 bases, leaving 5 bases of the junction unmatched. The germline gives CDR1 SEHNR, CDR2 FQNEAQ (reference sequence). The CDR3 loop reads CASSPGLGHEQYF. CDR3 nucleotide sequence: TGTGCCAGCAGCCCGGGACTAGGTCACGAGCAGTACTTC.